The 10 T cell receptor beta chains given below trace back to one sample, sequenced in a study of cytomegalovirus exposure and HLA in healthy donors. Clones were sequenced by immunoSEQ multiplex PCR, and TCRdb holds only the in-frame ones, with some missing. This repertoire shows tens of thousands of clones, 96% found once; its top ten account for more than 0.95%. Sequences were obtained from PBMCs. The receptors stem from a woman between 18 and 29 years old in good health and CMV-seronegative.

The genes are TRBV6-1 and TRBJ2-7, with D perhaps matching TRBD1 (6 bases). The V end lost 5 bases, the J end lost 2 bases, and 16 bases lay between the germline ends. The CDR3 covers 15 residues. Germline CDR1 MNHNS, CDR2 SASEGT. CDR3 amino acids: CASSTRDNQAYEQYF. CDR3 DNA: TGTGCCAGCAGTACCCGGGACAACCAAGCCTACGAGCAGTACTTC.

The gene calls are TRBV9 and TRBJ2-1; TRBD2 is a possible D gene (6 bases). The V gene's germline CDR1 is SGDLS and CDR2 YYNGEE. The V and J ends lost 0 bases and 3 bases respectively, with 13 bases between them. This CDR3 comprises 16 residues. DNA of the CDR3: TGTGCCAGCAGCGTAGCCGGGAGAGGGAACTACAATGAGCAGTTCTTC. This sequence encodes CASSVAGRGNYNEQFF.

V usage is TRBV15 and J usage is TRBJ2-6; D gene unclear. CDR3 length: 17 residues. V dropped 1 base and J dropped 0 bases, with 10 bases sitting between them. Germline V gene data show CDR1 as LNHNV and CDR2 as YYDKDF (reference sequence). DNA for the CDR3: TGTGCCACCAGCAGAGTTGTGGGCCCCTCTGGGGCCAACGTCCTGACTTTC. Encoded protein: CATSRVVGPSGANVLTF.

The gene calls are TRBV4-2 and TRBJ2-1; the match to TRBD2 covers 11 bases. Germline loops: CDR1 LGHNA, CDR2 YNFKEQ. With 0 bases clipped from V and 0 bases from J, the junction kept 1 base outside the gene matches. This CDR3 comprises 17 residues. DNA for the CDR3: TGTGCCAGCAGCCAAGAAGGGACTAGCGGCTCCTACAATGAGCAGTTCTTC. Its protein product is CASSQEGTSGSYNEQFF.

About this clone itself: The germline gene is not matched at one end of the junction; a read error may be the cause. The gene calls are TRBV6-1 and TRBJ2-1; D gene uncertain. The germline CDR1 and CDR2 sequences are MNHNS and SASEGT. The CDR3 sequence is 12 residues long. This CDR3 is CASSQAPNEQFF. As DNA, the CDR3 is TGTGCCAGCAGTCAAGCCCCGAATGAGCAGTTCTTC.

The rearrangement links TRBV28 to TRBJ1-2; a weak D match, TRBD1 (6 bases). This CDR3 region has 16 residues. Germline CDR1 and CDR2: MDHEN and SYDVKM. V dropped 3 bases and J dropped 2 bases, with 16 bases sitting between them. The CDR3 DNA reads TGTGCCAGCAGTTTGGTTCCCGGACAGACGAACTATGGCTACACCTTC. Protein sequence: CASSLVPGQTNYGYTF.

This clone was observed once. V usage is TRBV4-3 and J usage is TRBJ2-2, with 9 bases fitting TRBD1. J gave up 5 bases and V 0 bases, and 13 bases lay outside the gene matches. Looked up from germline, CDR1 is LGHNA and CDR2 is YSLEER. This CDR3 has 19 amino acids. CDR3 nucleotide sequence: TGCGCCAGCAGCCAAGATGGGGGACAGGGCCGACTTGGGACCGGGGAGCTGTTTTTT. This sequence encodes CASSQDGGQGRLGTGELFF.

The rearrangement uses TRBV2 and TRBJ2-3, with TRBD2 matching 11 bases. This CDR3 spans 14 amino acids. The germline V gene has CDR1 SNHLY and CDR2 FYNNEI. V shed 8 bases and J 1 base; nucleotides not matched to a gene: 2. The CDR3 here is CASPSGGRTDTQYF. DNA of the CDR3: TGTGCCAGCCCTAGCGGGGGGCGCACAGATACGCAGTATTTT.

The CDR3 bases are TGTGCCAGCTCACCACCGTCGGGGGGGGAGACCCAGTACTTC. Translating it yields CASSPPSGGETQYF. The rearrangement links TRBV18 to TRBJ2-5; TRBD2 aligns across 8 bases. CDR1 is KGHSH and CDR2 is LQKENI in the germline V gene. CDR3 length: 14 amino acids. V was pared by 0 bases and J by 5 bases, with 2 bases of the junction left unmatched.

The J gene is TRBJ2-1, the V gene TRBV6-1; TRBD2 matches 15 bases. The CDR3 length is 17 residues. Trimming removed 4 bases from V and 7 bases from J; junction bases left unmatched: 8. Germline V lookup: CDR1 MNHNS, CDR2 SASEGT. The CDR3 region is CASSGTGLAGGFNEQFF. The DNA for the CDR3 is TGTGCCAGCAGTGGAACCGGACTAGCGGGGGGGTTTAATGAGCAGTTCTTC.